Following are 29 T cell receptor beta chains from one sample sequenced in a study of T cell clonotyping in hematopoietic cell transplantation. Sequenced by immunoSEQ multiplex PCR; TCRdb stores in-frame clones only, minus some. This repertoire shows some 36,000 clones, 85% to 95% found once; its top ten account for around 1.5%. Time point meaning: recipient sample about 28 days before transplant, after cytoreduction. Sequenced material: peripheral blood mononuclear cells, taken before stem cell transplant. These receptors were taken from a man aged 40-49 years with chronic myeloid leukemia. Some clones in this sample may be carry-over from other donors' samples.

The CDR3 DNA follows: TGTGCCAGCAGCTTAGCTAGCTGGGCAGATACGCAGTATTTT. This gives the protein CASSLASWADTQYF. The chain employs TRBV11-3 and TRBJ2-3, with a possible D match to TRBD2 (5 bases). V shed 1 base and J shed 4 bases, with 9 bases lying between them. This CDR3 region has 14 residues. Germline V gene lookup returns CDR1 SGHNT and CDR2 YENEEA.

The CDR3 nucleotides are TGTGCCAGCAGCTTACTTTCTGAAAAACTGTTTTTT. Its protein product is CASSLLSEKLFF. The chain joins TRBV7-2 to TRBJ1-4, with D unresolved. Trimming removed 2 bases from V and 7 bases from J, with 5 bases in between. The germline V gene has CDR1 SGHTA and CDR2 FQGNSA. This CDR3 comprises 12 residues. The full variable domain, completed using reference TRBV7-2 and TRBJ1-4, is GAGVSQSPSNKVTEKGKDVELRCDPISGHTALYWYRQSLGQGLEFLIYFQGNSAPDKSGLPSDRFSAERTGGSVSTLTIQRTQQEDSAVYLCASSLLSEKLFFGSGTQLSVL.

This chain joins TRBV5-4 and TRBJ1-2; no firm D call. This CDR3 region has 14 residues. Trimming took off 4 bases at V and 8 bases at J, with 18 bases between the two ends. Germline V CDR1 and CDR2: SGHNT, YYREEE (reference sequence). This CDR3 reads CASSPWTASRGYTF. In nucleotides, the CDR3 is TGTGCCAGCAGCCCTTGGACGGCATCTAGGGGCTACACCTTC.

The chain combines TRBV2 with TRBJ1-5, with 9 bases that match TRBD1. V shed 7 bases, J shed 6 bases, and the junction held 7 bases outside the gene matches. Germline V gene lookup returns CDR1 SNHLY and CDR2 FYNNEI. The CDR3 sequence is 14 residues long. CDR3 DNA: TGTGCCAGCACCCCACAGGGGGCTAGTCAGCCCCAGCATTTT. Translation gives CASTPQGASQPQHF.

The V gene is TRBV6-1, the J gene TRBJ1-4, with D uncertain. The V gene lost 0 bases and the J gene lost 3 bases, with 8 bases spanning the gap. The CDR3 totals 15 residues. Per the germline V gene, CDR1 is MNHNS and CDR2 is SASEGT. The DNA of the CDR3 is TGTGCCAGCAGTGAAGCAAGGATACCTAATGAAAAACTGTTTTTT. This gives the protein CASSEARIPNEKLFF.

This chain joins TRBV30 and TRBJ1-3; D uncertain. Trimming left V 3 bases short and J 4 bases short, with 10 bases between. CDR1 is GTSNPN and CDR2 is SVGIG in the germline V gene (reference sequence). CDR3 length: 13 amino acids. The CDR3 here is CAWRTVPGNTIYF. In DNA, the CDR3 is TGTGCCTGGAGAACAGTGCCCGGAAACACCATATATTTT.

V gene TRBV29-1 combines with J gene TRBJ1-1, with D perhaps TRBD1 (6 bases). V lost 5 bases to trimming and J lost 1 base, with 11 bases between them. Germline loops: CDR1 SQVTM, CDR2 ANQGSEA. CDR3 length equals 13 residues. CDR3 in DNA: TGCAGCGTTCATACAGGGAGGAACACTGAAGCTTTCTTT. Residues: CSVHTGRNTEAFF.

V gene TRBV7-9 combines with J gene TRBJ2-5; 14 bases agree with TRBD2. Germline assignment: CDR1 SEHNR and CDR2 FQNEAQ (reference sequence). With 5 bases clipped from V and 5 bases from J, the junction kept 7 bases outside the gene matches. This CDR3 spans 16 amino acids. CDR3 nucleotide sequence: TGTGCCAGCAGCAGACTAGCGGGGGGGCCACAGGAGACCCAGTACTTC. Its translation is CASSRLAGGPQETQYF.

This clone was seen once. The chain combines TRBV11-1 with TRBJ1-2, with TRBD1 matching over 10 bases. CDR3 length: 16 amino acids. The germline V gene encodes CDR1 SGHAT and CDR2 FQDESV (reference sequence). V shed 4 bases, J shed 2 bases, and the junction held 7 bases outside the gene matches. CDR3 DNA sequence: TGTGCCAGCAGCTCTTTCAGGACAGGGGGGAACTATGGCTACACCTTC. Amino acids: CASSSFRTGGNYGYTF.

V usage is TRBV19 and J usage is TRBJ2-1, with 13 bases that match TRBD2. Looked up from germline, CDR1 is LNHDA and CDR2 is SQIVND (reference sequence). This CDR3 is 15 amino acids long. V shed 5 bases and J 10 bases; nucleotides not matched to a gene: 8. DNA of the CDR3: TGTGCCAGTAGTCCCGGACTAGCGGGGGCAGAAGAGCAGTTCTTC. This encodes CASSPGLAGAEEQFF.

This clone was counted a single time. The chain employs TRBV7-2 and TRBJ2-1, with TRBD2 matching over 9 bases. This CDR3 is built from 15 residues. Germline CDR1 SGHTA, CDR2 FQGNSA. V lost 5 bases and J lost 0; bases outside the gene matches: 2. The CDR3 coding sequence is TGTGCCAGCAGCGTTAGCGGGAGCTCCTACAATGAGCAGTTCTTC. As protein: CASSVSGSSYNEQFF.

J is TRBJ2-2 and V is TRBV5-1, with D hard to call. Trimming shortened V by 4 bases and J by 0 bases, and 13 bases separated the two germline ends. Germline V gene lookup returns CDR1 SGHRS and CDR2 YFSETQ. CDR3 length equals 16 residues. The chain's CDR3 is CASSPLLEANTGELFF. CDR3 bases: TGCGCCAGCAGCCCGTTATTGGAAGCGAACACCGGGGAGCTGTTTTTT.

This sequence joins TRBV6-5 and TRBJ1-2; 11 bases line up with TRBD1. There are 14 residues in the CDR3. Per the germline V gene, CDR1 is MNHEY and CDR2 is SVGAGI. V was clipped by 4 bases and J by 5 bases; unmatched bases: 3. CDR3 region: CASSSGTGGYGYTF. The CDR3 DNA follows: TGTGCCAGCAGTTCCGGGACAGGGGGATATGGCTACACCTTC.

This clone was detected only once. The limits of the CDR3 on the DNA are not certain, so only TCRdb's listed CDR3 is given. V is TRBV30 and J is TRBJ1-2; the table gives TRBD1 as D, unverified against the DNA. Ends included, the CDR3 has 12 residues. Germline-derived CDR1 and CDR2 are GTSNPN and SVGIG (reference sequence). The CDR3 is CAWAPGTGAVTF.

This clone was detected only once. The V gene is TRBV7-2, the J gene TRBJ2-7, with D unclear. The germline V gene encodes CDR1 SGHTA and CDR2 FQGNSA. Trimming cost V 1 base and J 1 base, with 8 bases left between them. CDR3 length equals 14 residues. CDR3 sequence: CASSLGAGSYEQYF. The CDR3 DNA reads TGTGCCAGCAGCTTAGGGGCAGGATCCTACGAGCAGTACTTC.

J is TRBJ1-1 and V is TRBV2; weak D call: TRBD1 (6 bases). V was trimmed by 4 bases and J by 6 bases, leaving 18 bases between them. CDR1 SNHLY and CDR2 FYNNEI come from the germline V gene. The CDR3 has 15 residues. The CDR3 DNA reads TGTGCCAGCAGTGTTATCCAGGGGTGGAAGGCTGAAGCTTTCTTT. It encodes CASSVIQGWKAEAFF. Looking up the rest from reference TRBV2 and TRBJ1-1 gives the full variable domain: EPEVTQTPSHQVTQMGQEVILRCVPISNHLYFYWYRQILGQKVEFLVSFYNNEISEKSEIFDDQFSVERPDGSNFTLKIRSTKLEDSAMYFCASSVIQGWKAEAFFGQGTRLTVV.

V gene TRBV29-1 combines with J gene TRBJ2-2; D call uncertain. The CDR3 is 16 amino acids. The V and J ends lost 4 bases and 9 bases respectively, with 24 bases between them. CDR1 and CDR2 (germline): SQVTM, ANQGSEA. The CDR3 reads CSVAVLSSITRWELFF. CDR3 DNA sequence: TGCAGCGTTGCCGTTTTGTCCTCGATTACCCGGTGGGAGCTGTTTTTT.

This chain joins TRBV29-1 and TRBJ1-5; 8 nucleotides line up with TRBD1. CDR1 is SQVTM, CDR2 ANQGSEA, per germline. V dropped 4 bases and J dropped 8; count of bases not matched to a gene: 7. The CDR3 has 13 amino acids. The CDR3 coding sequence is TGCAGCGTTGGGAGGGGGACAGGTGAGCCCCAGCATTTT. Translated: CSVGRGTGEPQHF.

The V gene is TRBV28, the J gene TRBJ2-3, with 10 bases identical to TRBD2. The germline CDR1 and CDR2 sequences are MDHEN and SYDVKM. This CDR3 has 16 residues. The V and J ends lost 6 bases and 0 bases, in that order; junction bases with no gene match: 6. Here the CDR3 DNA reads TGTGCCAGCAGACGACTAGCGGGTCAAAGCACAGATACGCAGTATTTT. Protein product: CASRRLAGQSTDTQYF.

This chain connects TRBV4-2 to TRBJ2-7, with a weak D call TRBD1 (6 bases). Trimming removed 0 bases at V and 0 bases at J, with 12 bases between. The CDR3 length is 16 residues. Germline V gives CDR1 LGHNA, CDR2 YNFKEQ. The CDR3 DNA reads TGTGCCAGCAGCCAAGAATCAAGGGGGATCTCCTACGAGCAGTACTTC. This encodes CASSQESRGISYEQYF.

The chain joins TRBV15 to TRBJ1-1; no clear D gene. CDR3 length equals 14 residues. Germline lookup yields CDR1 LNHNV and CDR2 YYDKDF (reference sequence). Trimming pared 5 bases from V and 5 bases from J, leaving 15 bases between. The CDR3 DNA follows: TGTGCCACCAGCTTCCGGGCCCCCGGGACTGAAGCTTTCTTT. Protein: CATSFRAPGTEAFF.

The CDR3 DNA follows: TGTGCTCGGACAGGGAATGAGAACTATGGCTACACCTTC. Amino acids: CARTGNENYGYTF. The chain uses TRBV30 and TRBJ1-2; 8 nucleotides match TRBD1. This CDR3 has 13 residues. Germline CDR1 GTSNPN, CDR2 SVGIG (reference sequence).

V usage is TRBV7-7 and J usage is TRBJ2-1; TRBD1 is a possible D gene (5 bases). The CDR3 is made up of 13 amino acids. The germline V gene encodes CDR1 SSHAT and CDR2 FNYEAQ (reference sequence). The V gene lost 1 base and the J gene lost 8 bases, with 9 bases spanning the gap. The CDR3 sequence is CASSLGRVHEQFF. The CDR3 bases are TGTGCCAGCAGCTTAGGCAGGGTCCATGAGCAGTTCTTC.

The genes are TRBV6-1 and TRBJ1-2; D is unclear. This CDR3 spans 13 amino acids. Trimming took off 1 base at V and 4 bases at J, with 7 bases between the two ends. Germline CDR1 reads MNHNS; CDR2 reads SASEGT. CDR3 coding DNA: TGTGCCAGCAGTGAAGTTAGGATCTATGGCTACACCTTC. Translated, it gives CASSEVRIYGYTF.

This rearrangement joins TRBV7-8 to TRBJ1-2, with a tentative D call TRBD1 (5 bases). Germline V gene sequence: CDR1 SGHVS, CDR2 FQNEAQ. Trimming removed 5 bases at V and 3 bases at J, with 16 bases between. The CDR3 covers 15 residues. CDR3 loop: CASSRDSPLDYGYTF. The CDR3 DNA follows: TGTGCCAGCAGCCGGGACTCACCCCTCGACTATGGCTACACCTTC.

The gene calls are TRBV6-5 and TRBJ2-2, with 8 bases lining up with TRBD1. The ends lost 4 bases at V and 6 bases at J; junction bases unmatched: 7. Germline V gene data show CDR1 as MNHEY and CDR2 as SVGAGI. The CDR3 loop spans 15 amino acids. In DNA form, the CDR3 reads TGTGCCAGCAGTTGGGACAGGCCAAGGGCCGGGGAGCTGTTTTTT. The encoded protein is CASSWDRPRAGELFF.

The chain links TRBV5-1 to TRBJ2-2; D is uncertain. Germline V CDR1 and CDR2: SGHRS, YFSETQ. This CDR3 spans 15 amino acids. V lost 0 bases and J lost 0, with 6 bases in between. CDR3 in amino acids: CASSLASPNTGELFF. CDR3 DNA: TGCGCCAGCAGCTTGGCGTCCCCGAACACCGGGGAGCTGTTTTTT.

J is TRBJ1-5 and V is TRBV2; 8 bases map to TRBD1. This CDR3 is built from 15 residues. The trim removed 6 bases at V and 7 bases at J, leaving 11 bases unmatched. Germline loops: CDR1 SNHLY, CDR2 FYNNEI. Here the CDR3 DNA reads TGTGCCAGCAGACTCGACAGGGGCCAGGGGCAGCCCCAGCATTTT. This sequence encodes CASRLDRGQGQPQHF.

The CDR3 region has the DNA TGCGCCAGCAGCTTCGACGGGGCCTACGAGCAGTACTTC. Encoded protein: CASSFDGAYEQYF. This chain uses TRBV5-1 with TRBJ2-7, with D perhaps matching TRBD2 (5 bases). V was pared by 2 bases and J by 2 bases, with 8 bases between. Germline V CDR1 and CDR2: SGHRS, YFSETQ. The CDR3 sequence is 13 residues long.